This paragraph covers one TCR beta chain sequence. This clonotype was seen only a few times. Its antigen is still unknown. No base qualities exist here, and no much larger clone lies one base off it. The germline V gene gives CDR1 as SGHAT and CDR2 as FQNNGV. The CDR3 runs 15 residues from the cysteine to the phenylalanine. Solely the CDR3 DNA is kept, with 45 bases framed from the first base. V was cut back by 4 bases and J by 1 base, leaving a gap of 14 bases between them. Every donor in the study was a healthy Caucasian. The twin cohort comprised three pairs of female monozygotic twins, all aged about 18 to 29 years. Positive isolation kits from Invitrogen were used to isolate CD4+ and CD8+ T cell populations. The method was 5' RACE. The sequencing machine was an Illumina HiSeq 2000. Template switching introduced a universal primer binding site; the final cDNA contained a unique molecular identifier, enabling accurate counting of TCR cDNA molecules. Specific primers in the conserved constant-segment region were used to synthesize first-strand cDNA for the TCR alpha and beta chains. To control for contamination, every cDNA library was double barcoded, receiving both a SMART-Mk sample barcode and Illumina barcodes. TruSeq adapter sequences along with Illumina sample barcodes were introduced in two successive PCR steps. The TCR alpha and beta cDNA libraries were sequenced on the Illumina HiSeq platform using custom primers. In the authors' own workflow: MiGEC was used to process raw reads and extract unique molecular identifiers, and MiXCR was used to find CDR3 positions. Recombination models were inferred per individual with the repgenHMM and IGoR tools using an EM algorithm. Shared clonotypes were analyzed with the tcR package in R, and sharing was normalized by the product of cloneset sizes. Out-of-frame nonproductive sequences were analyzed to study raw recombination free of thymic and clonal selection effects. TCRdb reprocessed the public reads (quality trimming at Q25 with fastp, clone calling with MiXCR) and kept in-frame beta chains. Under each unique CDR3 protein, matching rows form one entry showing the most common genes and DNA. These V and J calls are TCRdb output, not the study's own analysis. The table for this sample lists 400,000 to 650,000 distinct CDR3 sequences; about 20% of them were counted only once. Around 0.91% of the sample belongs to the ten largest clones.

The sample belongs to a study of identical twins (dated by TCRdb to about 2016). Regarding the study in general: TCR alpha and beta repertoires from monozygotic twins, unrelated adults of various ages and cord blood were deep-sequenced to test whether fetal clonotypes persist. To rule out contamination, replicate twin experiments were performed at different times with different library preparation protocols.

Broader findings and caveats from the paper: Excess twin sharing in beta out-of-frame sequences was weaker because fewer shared sequences lowered the signal-to-noise ratio. Fewer insertions were carried by abundant cord blood beta clonotypes, a similar but weaker trend appeared in young adult naive repertoires, and no such trend appeared in memory repertoires. In monozygotic twins, out-of-frame TCR alpha sharing was systematically underestimated by recombination models, although the models agreed with sharing between unrelated individuals. Conclusions relied on cross-sectional statistical analysis, since the same donors could not be followed over many years. Compared with coincidental sharing between unrelated individuals, out-of-frame TCR alpha sequences shared between twins showed an excess of sequences with low generation probability. Zero-insertion analyses could be partly confounded by invariant T cells such as MAIT and iNKT, although diverse VJ usage argued against such confounding for most clonotypes.

These data also featured in a second study, about T cells expressing NK-cell markers. Reported in the second study: TCR beta-chain repertoires were profiled in sorted CD3+CD56+NKG2C+, CD3+CD56+NKG2C- and CD3+CD56-NKG2C+ T-cell subsets from roughly eight donors. Among the eight sequenced donors, seven were HCMV-seropositive and one was HCMV-seronegative. To restrict sorting to alphabetaTCR-expressing T cells, an anti-gammadeltaTCR antibody was added in several experiments. For roughly 6 donors, the dominant CD3+CD56+NKG2C+ clonotypes were among the top 10 CD8+ clonotypes and accounted for about 1.0-7.0% of CD8+ T cells. Those dominant clonotypes were again the most abundant among CD3+CD56-NKG2C+ cells in a few donors, at about 28.3-65%. Whether the expanded NKG2C-expressing T cell clones were specific for HCMV antigens was left unclear. All eight donors whose samples were sequenced were randomly selected healthy volunteers, three of them men and five women. A commercial ELISA kit detecting HCMV-specific IgG in serum was used to determine HCMV serostatus. MIGEC was used to demultiplex reads and group the reads by UMI, and MiTCR was used to assemble and quantify clonotypes. To exclude erroneous sequences, any TCR cDNA sequence not supported by at least two reads was discarded. The tcR package was used for downstream repertoire analysis, and clonotypes were matched across fractions by CDR3 nucleotide sequence plus V segment. VDJmatch was used to annotate antigen specificity against VDJdb, with one amino acid substitution allowed in CDR3.

Sequenced material: CD4+ T cells sorted from blood. The chain is assembled from TRBV11-2 and TRBJ2-7; the D element could tentatively be TRBD1 or TRBD2, as 5 bases agree for each. The origin of this receptor is a young woman in good health. The sequenced DNA: TGTGCCAGCAGCTGGGGACCGACGTTATCCTACGAGCAGTACTTC. Its protein product is CASSWGPTLSYEQYF.